The present T cell receptor beta chain was sequenced within a study of B cell selection in AIRE deficiency. Generated by immunoSEQ multiplex PCR, the TCRdb table keeps only in-frame clones and is missing some. The sample has about 22,000 clones, around 96% seen once. The sorted conventional CD4 T cells were gated as CD4+CD127+. The specimen was CD4+CD127+ conventional T cells sorted from PBMCs. The receptor was isolated from a human donor in good health.

In nucleotides, the CDR3 is TGTGCCAGCAGCCAAGATGTTGCGGGTAGGCAGTTCTTC. Translating gives CASSQDVAGRQFF. J is TRBJ2-1 and V is TRBV14; TRBD2 is a possible D gene (5 bases). The CDR3 sequence is 13 residues long. V shed 0 bases and J shed 12 bases, with 12 bases lying between them. Germline CDR1 and CDR2: SGHDN and FVKESK.